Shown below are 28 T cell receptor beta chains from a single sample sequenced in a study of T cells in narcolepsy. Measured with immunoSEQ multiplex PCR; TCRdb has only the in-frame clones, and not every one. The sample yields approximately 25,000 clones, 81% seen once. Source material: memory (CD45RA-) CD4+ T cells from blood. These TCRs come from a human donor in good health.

CDR3 coding DNA: TGTGCCAGCACGCCCCGGACAGACAGTAATGGCTACACCTTC. Translating gives CASTPRTDSNGYTF. The chain carries TRBV2 and TRBJ1-2, with D possibly TRBD1 on 6 matching bases. Germline CDR1 and CDR2: SNHLY and FYNNEI. V shed 7 bases and J shed 6 bases, with 18 bases lying between them. This CDR3 comprises 14 residues.

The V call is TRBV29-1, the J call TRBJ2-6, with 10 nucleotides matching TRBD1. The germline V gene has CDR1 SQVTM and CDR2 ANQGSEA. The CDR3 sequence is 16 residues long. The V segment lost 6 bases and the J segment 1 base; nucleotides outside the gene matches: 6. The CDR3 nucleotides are TGCAGCGTATCCGGGACAGGGGATTCTGGGGCCAACGTCCTGACTTTC. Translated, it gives CSVSGTGDSGANVLTF.

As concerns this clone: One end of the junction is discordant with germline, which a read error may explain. The CDR3 sequence: CASNQYGTGVSTGELFF. CDR3 in DNA: TGCGCCAGCAACCAATACGGGACAGGGGTTAGCACCGGGGAGCTGTTTTTT. This chain connects TRBV4-3 to TRBJ2-2; 10 positions agree with TRBD1. CDR3 length equals 17 residues. Germline V CDR1 and CDR2: LGHNA, YSLEER.

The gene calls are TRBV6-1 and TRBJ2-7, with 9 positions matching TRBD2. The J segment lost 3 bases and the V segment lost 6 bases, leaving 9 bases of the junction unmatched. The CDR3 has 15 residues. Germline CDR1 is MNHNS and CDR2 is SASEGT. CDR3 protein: CASRGAGGTNYEQYF. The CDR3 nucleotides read TGTGCCAGCAGGGGAGCGGGAGGAACAAACTACGAGCAGTACTTC.

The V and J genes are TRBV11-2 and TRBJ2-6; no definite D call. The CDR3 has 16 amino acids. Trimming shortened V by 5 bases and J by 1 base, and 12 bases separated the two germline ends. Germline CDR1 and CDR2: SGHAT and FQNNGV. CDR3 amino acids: CASSPLTQSGANVLTF. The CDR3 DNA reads TGTGCCAGCAGCCCACTTACTCAATCTGGGGCCAACGTCCTGACTTTC.

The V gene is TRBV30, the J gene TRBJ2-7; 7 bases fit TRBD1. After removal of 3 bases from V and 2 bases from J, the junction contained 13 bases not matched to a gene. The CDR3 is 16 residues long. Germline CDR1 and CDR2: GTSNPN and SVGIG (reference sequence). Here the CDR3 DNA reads TGTGCCTGGAGGGACATCGGGACAGCGGTCACCTACGAGCAGTACTTC. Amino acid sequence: CAWRDIGTAVTYEQYF. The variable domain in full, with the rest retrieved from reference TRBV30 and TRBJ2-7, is SQTIHQWPATLVQPVGSPLSLECTVEGTSNPNLYWYRQAAGRGLQLLFYSVGIGQISSEVPQNLSASRPQDRQFILSSKKLLLSDSGFYLCAWRDIGTAVTYEQYFGPGTRLTVT.

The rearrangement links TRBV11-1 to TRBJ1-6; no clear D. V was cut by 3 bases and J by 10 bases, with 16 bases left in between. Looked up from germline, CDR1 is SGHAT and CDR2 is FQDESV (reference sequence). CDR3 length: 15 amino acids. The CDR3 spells CASSLEAQVRSPLHF. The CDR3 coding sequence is TGTGCCAGCAGCTTGGAGGCACAAGTTCGATCACCCCTCCACTTT.

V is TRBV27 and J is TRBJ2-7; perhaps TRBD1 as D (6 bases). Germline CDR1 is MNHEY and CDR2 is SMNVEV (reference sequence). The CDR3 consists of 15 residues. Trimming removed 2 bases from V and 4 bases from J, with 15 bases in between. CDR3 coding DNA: TGTGCCAGCAGTTTAAAAACAGGGTGGGGGTACGAGCAGTACTTC. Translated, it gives CASSLKTGWGYEQYF.

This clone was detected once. The CDR3 nucleotides read TGTGCCATCAGTGAGAATGGGCTAGCGGGAGCCCCGCAGTTCTTC. Residues: CAISENGLAGAPQFF. The chain uses TRBV10-3 and TRBJ2-1; 10 nucleotides match TRBD2. This CDR3 is built from 15 residues. V trimming: 2 bases; J trimming: 12 bases; junction bases outside the gene matches: 10. Germline CDR1 is ENHRY and CDR2 is SYGVKD.

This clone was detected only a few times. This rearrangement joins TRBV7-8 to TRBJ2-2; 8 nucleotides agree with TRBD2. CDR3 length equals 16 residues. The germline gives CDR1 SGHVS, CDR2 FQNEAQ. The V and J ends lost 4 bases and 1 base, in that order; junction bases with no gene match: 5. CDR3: CASSSLAGGNTGELFF. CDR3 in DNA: TGTGCCAGCAGCTCTCTGGCGGGGGGGAACACCGGGGAGCTGTTTTTT.

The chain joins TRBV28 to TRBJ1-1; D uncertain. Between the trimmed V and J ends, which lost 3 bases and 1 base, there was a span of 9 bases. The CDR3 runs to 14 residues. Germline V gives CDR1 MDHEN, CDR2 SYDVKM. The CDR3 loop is CASSFAVRNTEAFF. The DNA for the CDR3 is TGTGCCAGCAGTTTCGCAGTAAGGAACACTGAAGCTTTCTTT.

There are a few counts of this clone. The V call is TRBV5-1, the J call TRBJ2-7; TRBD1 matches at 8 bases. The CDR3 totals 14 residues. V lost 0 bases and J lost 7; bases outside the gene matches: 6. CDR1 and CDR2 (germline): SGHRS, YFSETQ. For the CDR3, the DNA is TGCGCCAGCAGCTTGGGGCAGGGGGCGAGGGAGCAGTACTTC. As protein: CASSLGQGAREQYF.

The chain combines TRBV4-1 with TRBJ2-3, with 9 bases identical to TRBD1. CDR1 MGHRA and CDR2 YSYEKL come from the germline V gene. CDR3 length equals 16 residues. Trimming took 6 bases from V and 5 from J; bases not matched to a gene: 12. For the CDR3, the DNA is TGCGCCAGCAGTCGGCACGAACAGGGGGCAGGAGATACGCAGTATTTT. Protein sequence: CASSRHEQGAGDTQYF.

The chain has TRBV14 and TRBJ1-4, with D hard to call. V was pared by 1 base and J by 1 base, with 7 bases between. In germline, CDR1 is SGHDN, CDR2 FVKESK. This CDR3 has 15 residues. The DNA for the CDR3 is TGTGCCAGCAGCCAAGTACTGGGAACTAATGAAAAACTGTTTTTT. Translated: CASSQVLGTNEKLFF.

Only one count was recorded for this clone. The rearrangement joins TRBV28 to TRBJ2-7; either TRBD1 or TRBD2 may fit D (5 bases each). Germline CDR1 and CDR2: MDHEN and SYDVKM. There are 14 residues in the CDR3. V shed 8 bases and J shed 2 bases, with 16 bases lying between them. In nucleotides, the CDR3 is TGTGCCAGCCAATCCGGGACGTTCACCTACGAGCAGTACTTC. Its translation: CASQSGTFTYEQYF.

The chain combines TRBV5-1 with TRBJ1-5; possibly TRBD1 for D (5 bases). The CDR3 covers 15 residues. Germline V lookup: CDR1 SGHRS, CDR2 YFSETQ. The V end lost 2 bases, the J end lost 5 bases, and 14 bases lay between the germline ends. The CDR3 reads CASSFNGGGDQPQHF. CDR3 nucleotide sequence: TGCGCCAGCAGCTTCAACGGGGGAGGGGATCAGCCCCAGCATTTT.

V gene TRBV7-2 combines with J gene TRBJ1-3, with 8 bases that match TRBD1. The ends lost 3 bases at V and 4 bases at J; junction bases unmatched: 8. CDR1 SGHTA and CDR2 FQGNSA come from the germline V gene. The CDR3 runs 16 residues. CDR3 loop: CASSLLGQAGGNTIYF. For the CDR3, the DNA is TGTGCCAGCAGCTTGCTGGGACAGGCGGGGGGAAACACCATATATTTT.

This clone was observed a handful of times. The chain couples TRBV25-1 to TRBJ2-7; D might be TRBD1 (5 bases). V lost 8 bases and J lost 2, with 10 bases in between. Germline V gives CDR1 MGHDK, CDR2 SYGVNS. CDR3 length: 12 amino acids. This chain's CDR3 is CASPDSPYEQYF. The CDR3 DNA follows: TGTGCCAGCCCCGACAGTCCCTACGAGCAGTACTTC.

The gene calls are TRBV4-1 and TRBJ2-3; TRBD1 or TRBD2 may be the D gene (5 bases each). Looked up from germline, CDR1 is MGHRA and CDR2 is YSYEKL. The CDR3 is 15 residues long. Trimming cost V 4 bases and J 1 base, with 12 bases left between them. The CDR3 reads CASSRREIGTDTQYF. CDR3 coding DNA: TGCGCCAGCAGCCGCAGGGAGATCGGCACAGATACGCAGTATTTT.

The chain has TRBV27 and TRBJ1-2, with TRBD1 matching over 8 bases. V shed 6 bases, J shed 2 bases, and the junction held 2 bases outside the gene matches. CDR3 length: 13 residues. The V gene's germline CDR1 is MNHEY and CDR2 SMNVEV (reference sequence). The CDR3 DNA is TGTGCCAGCAGCAGACAGGGGAACTATGGCTACACCTTC. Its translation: CASSRQGNYGYTF.

The CDR3 sequence: CASSLDLAVTKNIQYF. CDR3 sequence (DNA): TGTGCCAGCAGCTTAGACCTAGCGGTAACTAAAAACATTCAGTACTTC. This chain joins TRBV7-9 and TRBJ2-4, with 7 bases aligning to TRBD2. CDR1 is SEHNR, CDR2 FQNEAQ, per germline (reference sequence). The length of the CDR3 is 16 residues. With 1 base clipped from V and 4 bases from J, the junction kept 7 bases outside the gene matches.

The CDR3 DNA reads as TGTGCCAGCAGCTCCGCCTACGAGCAGTACTTC. As protein: CASSSAYEQYF. The rearrangement joins TRBV11-2 to TRBJ2-5; D not resolved. The tail of the sequence fits TRBJ2-7 better, so the J call may be wrong. The V gene's germline CDR1 is SGHAT and CDR2 FQNNGV. This CDR3 region has 11 residues.

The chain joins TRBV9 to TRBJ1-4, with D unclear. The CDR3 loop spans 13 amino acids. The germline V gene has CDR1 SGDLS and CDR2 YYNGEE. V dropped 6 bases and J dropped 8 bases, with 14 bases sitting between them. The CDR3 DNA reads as TGTGCCAGCACCCGCCGCCTGGGGGAAAAACTGTTTTTT. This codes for CASTRRLGEKLFF.

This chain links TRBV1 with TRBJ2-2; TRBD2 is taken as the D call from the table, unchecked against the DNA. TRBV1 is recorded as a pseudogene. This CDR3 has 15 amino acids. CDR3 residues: CTSSQPGGGTGELFF. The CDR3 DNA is TGCACCAGCAGCCAACCTGGCGGTGGAACCGGGGAGCTGTTTTTT.

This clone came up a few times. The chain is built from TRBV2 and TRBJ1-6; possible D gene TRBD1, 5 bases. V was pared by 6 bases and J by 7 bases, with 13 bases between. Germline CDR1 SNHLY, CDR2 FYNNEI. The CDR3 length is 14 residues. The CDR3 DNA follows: TGTGCCAGCAGACCGGGACGGCTCAATTCACCCCTCCACTTT. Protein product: CASRPGRLNSPLHF.

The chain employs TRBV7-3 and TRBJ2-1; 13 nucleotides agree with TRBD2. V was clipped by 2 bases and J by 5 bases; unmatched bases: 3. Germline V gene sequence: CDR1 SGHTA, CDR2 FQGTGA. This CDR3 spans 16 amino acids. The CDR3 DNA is TGTGCCAGCAGCTTATATGGGACTAGCGGGGACAATGAGCAGTTCTTC. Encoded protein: CASSLYGTSGDNEQFF.

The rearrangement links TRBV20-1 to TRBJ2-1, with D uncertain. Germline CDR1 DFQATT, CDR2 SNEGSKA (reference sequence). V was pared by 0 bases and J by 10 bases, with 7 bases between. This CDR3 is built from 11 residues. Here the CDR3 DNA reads TGCAGTGCTAGAGACGTCGGGGAGCAGTTCTTC. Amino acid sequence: CSARDVGEQFF.

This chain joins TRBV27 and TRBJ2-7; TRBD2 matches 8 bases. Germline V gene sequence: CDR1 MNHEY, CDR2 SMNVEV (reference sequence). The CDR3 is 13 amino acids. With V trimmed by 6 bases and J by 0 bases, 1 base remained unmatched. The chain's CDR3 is CASRTSDSYEQYF. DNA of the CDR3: TGTGCCAGCAGGACTAGCGACTCCTACGAGCAGTACTTC.